Below are 5 T cell receptor beta chains sequenced from a single sample in a study of T cells after yellow fever vaccination. TCRdb recomputed calls from the 5' RACE reads with MiXCR, one row per CDR3 protein. The sample lists hundreds of thousands of distinct CDR3 sequences; approximately 13% were seen once. The sequencing used PBMCs, collected on the day of the yellow fever booster vaccination. The receptors stem from a man in his thirties or forties who received the YFV17D yellow fever vaccine.

There are many counts of this clonotype. The gene calls are TRBV5-1 and TRBJ1-4; perhaps TRBD1 as D (6 bases). This CDR3 has 15 residues. V was pared by 4 bases and J by 7 bases, with 17 bases between. CDR1 is SGHRS and CDR2 is YFSETQ in the germline V gene. CDR3 sequence: CASSPEGVLGEKLFF. The CDR3 DNA sequence: TGCGCCAGCAGCCCCGAGGGGGTCTTAGGTGAAAAACTGTTTTTT. The whole variable domain, filled in from reference TRBV5-1 and TRBJ1-4, reads KAGVTQTPRYLIKTRGQQVTLSCSPISGHRSVSWYQQTPGQGLQFLFEYFSETQRNKGNFPGRFSGRQFSNSRSEMNVSTLELGDSALYLCASSPEGVLGEKLFFGSGTQLSVL.

This clonotype turned up a few times. The gene calls are TRBV7-2 and TRBJ2-1; 9 positions agree with TRBD1. Germline V gene lookup returns CDR1 SGHTA and CDR2 FQGNSA. The trim removed 6 bases at V and 7 bases at J, leaving 4 bases unmatched. The CDR3 runs 13 residues. CDR3 sequence: CASSGTGRNEQFF. The DNA for the CDR3 is TGTGCCAGCAGTGGGACAGGGAGGAATGAGCAGTTCTTC.

The chain employs TRBV20-1 and TRBJ2-5, with D unresolved. Germline CDR1 and CDR2: DFQATT and SNEGSKA (reference sequence). The CDR3 length is 11 residues. Trimming stripped 4 bases from V and 1 base from J, with 4 bases between. The CDR3 nucleotides are TGCAGTGCTACTCTCCAAGAGACCCAGTACTTC. Protein: CSATLQETQYF.

A few counts support this clonotype. V usage is TRBV5-1 and J usage is TRBJ2-3; 11 nucleotides line up with TRBD1. The CDR3 extends over 19 amino acids. With 4 bases clipped from V and 1 base from J, the junction kept 14 bases outside the gene matches. Germline loops: CDR1 SGHRS, CDR2 YFSETQ. The CDR3 nucleotides are TGCGCCAGCAGCGAAAGGACAGGGGGCGTTAGGAGCGGCACAGATACGCAGTATTTT. Translated, it gives CASSERTGGVRSGTDTQYF.

This clonotype was seen many times. The chain combines TRBV12-3 or TRBV12-4 with TRBJ2-1; weak D call: TRBD2 (6 bases). This CDR3 spans 14 amino acids. V lost 3 bases and J 5 bases, leaving 11 bases between the germline ends. CDR3 region: CASSLQASDNEQFF. The CDR3 region has the DNA TGTGCCAGCAGTTTGCAGGCTAGCGACAATGAGCAGTTCTTC.